Listed below are T cell receptor beta chains from one sample, sequenced in a study of Ad26.COV2.S vaccination and SARS-CoV-2 variants. Data came from immunoSEQ multiplex PCR; TCRdb stores just in-frame clones and leaves some out. The data show approximately 360,000 clones, about 80% seen once. Material: peripheral blood, obtained in a trial of Ad26.COV2.S vaccine versus placebo. Source of these receptors: a person aged 18-60 years who received the Ad26.COV2.S COVID-19 vaccine or a placebo. The CDR3 runs from the conserved cysteine through the conserved F or W. The D gene is left open where the match is weak. Rows give clone size only sometimes, using once, few, many, or a class for an expanded clone.

d_gene	abundance	v_gene	j_gene	CDR3nt	CDR3aa
.	.	TRBV7-9	TRBJ1-4	TGTGCCAGCAGCTTAGGAGCCGGGCCGGGGGAAAAACTGTTTTTT	CASSLGAGPGEKLFF
.	.	TRBV6-2/TRBV6-3	TRBJ1-5	TGTGCCAGCAGTTATCCGGGAGTTTATAGCAATCAGCCCCAGCATTTT	CASSYPGVYSNQPQHF
.	once	TRBV7-9	TRBJ1-1	TGTGCCAGCAGCCCCCCGGGGGCCGAAGCTTTCTTT	CASSPPGAEAFF
.	.	TRBV6-1	TRBJ2-7	TGTGCCAGCAGTGAAGCAGTCGGGTACGAGCAGTACTTC	CASSEAVGYEQYF
.	few	TRBV3-1/TRBV3-2	TRBJ2-7	TGTGCCAGCAGCCCCCCGTGGGGGCATTACTCCTACGAGCAGTACTTC	CASSPPWGHYSYEQYF
TRBD2	.	TRBV5-8	TRBJ2-3	TGTGCCAGCAGCCGGGGGGGCCATGGCACAGATACGCAGTATTTT	CASSRGGHGTDTQYF
.	.	TRBV2	TRBJ1-2	TGTGCCAGCACCGCGACGCAGAGTTATGGCTACACCTTC	CASTATQSYGYTF
.	few	TRBV10-3	TRBJ2-1	TGTGCCATCAGTGATTCGGAGCGGAGGGGGAATGAGCAGTTCTTC	CAISDSERRGNEQFF
.	.	TRBV11-2	TRBJ1-1	TGTGCCAGCAGCTTAGTATCTCGGGGGGCGAGTTTCTTT	CASSLVSRGASFF
TRBD1	.	TRBV19	TRBJ2-7	TGTGCCAGTAACCCAGGGGGCCATTACGAGCAGTACTTC	CASNPGGHYEQYF
.	.	TRBV24-1	TRBJ2-1	TGTGCCACATCGCGGGCCCCGTCGGATGAGCAGTTCTTC	CATSRAPSDEQFF
.	.	TRBV6-5	TRBJ2-1	TGTGCCAGCATTTCAGGGGGGACGGGGTACAATGAGCAGTTCTTC	CASISGGTGYNEQFF
.	.	TRBV6-5	TRBJ1-3	TGTGCCAGCCAGGGTTGGGGAAACACCATATATTTT	CASQGWGNTIYF
TRBD2	.	TRBV7-6	TRBJ2-7	TGTGCCAGCAGCCAGGCCCAGCGGGGGGTCTACGAGCAGTACTTC	CASSQAQRGVYEQYF
TRBD1	many	TRBV4-3	TRBJ2-7	TGCGCCAGCAGCCAATGGACAGGGGAGGACGAGCAGTACTTC	CASSQWTGEDEQYF
.	few	TRBV2	TRBJ1-3	TGTGCCAGCAGTGTTCGAGGATACTACTCTGGAAACACCATATATTTT	CASSVRGYYSGNTIYF
.	.	TRBV7-8	TRBJ2-3	TGTGCCAGCACCCCGGCCGGGACTGGTAGCACAGATACGCAGTATTTT	CASTPAGTGSTDTQYF
.	.	TRBV4-3	TRBJ2-6	TGCGCCAGCAGCCAAGATAGGAGAGAGAGGTGGTCGGGGGCCAACGTCCTGACTTTC	CASSQDRRERWSGANVLTF
TRBD2	.	TRBV6-5	TRBJ2-5	TGTGCCAGCAGCCTCGGACTAGCGGGAGTAGAGACCCAGTACTTC	CASSLGLAGVETQYF
.	.	TRBV6-6	TRBJ1-5	TGTGCCAGCAGTACTGGGACGGCTTATAGCAATCAGCCCCAGCATTTT	CASSTGTAYSNQPQHF
.	.	TRBV4-1	TRBJ1-6	TGCGCCAGCAGCCAAGATGGGGTCCCCTATAATTCACCCCTCCACTTT	CASSQDGVPYNSPLHF
TRBD1	.	TRBV14	TRBJ1-1	TGTGCCAGCAGCCAAAGCCTACAGGGGCGAGCTTTCTTT	CASSQSLQGRAFF
TRBD1	.	TRBV29-1	TRBJ2-7	TGCAGCGTTGTTACAGGGGAAACCTACGAGCAGTACTTC	CSVVTGETYEQYF
TRBD1	.	TRBV7-2	TRBJ2-7	TGTGCCAGCAGCACCTCCTCGGGACAGGGCTACGAGCAGTACTTC	CASSTSSGQGYEQYF
.	.	TRBV10-3	TRBJ2-7	TGTGCCATCAGTGGGGTTGGCGAGCAGTACTTC	CAISGVGEQYF
.	.	TRBV12-3/TRBV12-4	TRBJ1-1	TGTGCCAGCAGTTTAGAGGGTAACACTGAAGCTTTCTTT	CASSLEGNTEAFF
.	.	TRBV7-2	TRBJ1-3	TGTGCCAGCAGCACAGGATCCGCGGGATATGGAAACACCATATATTTT	CASSTGSAGYGNTIYF
TRBD1	.	TRBV4-3	TRBJ1-3	TGCGCCAGCAGTGACTTCGGGACAGGCGCCTTGCGAGGAAACACCATATATTTT	CASSDFGTGALRGNTIYF
.	.	TRBV12-3/TRBV12-4	TRBJ1-4	TGTGCCAGCAGCCGTTTAGAAAAACTGTTTTTT	CASSRLEKLFF
.	.	TRBV19	TRBJ1-5	TGTGCCAGTAGTCCTTATCTCAATCAGCCCCAGCATTTT	CASSPYLNQPQHF
.	once	TRBV9	TRBJ1-5	TGTGCCAGCAGCAAACACGCAGATCAGCCCCAGCATTTT	CASSKHADQPQHF
.	.	TRBV27	TRBJ2-7	TGTGCCAGCAGTTTAACAAGGGGGGGGTACGAGCAGTACTTC	CASSLTRGGYEQYF
TRBD2	.	TRBV5-6	TRBJ2-1	TGTGCCAGCAGCTGGTGGACTAGTAGCTCCTACAATGAGCAGTTCTTC	CASSWWTSSSYNEQFF
.	.	TRBV4-1	TRBJ2-7	TGCGCCAGCAGCAACGGGCCCCCTGCCCACGAGCAGTACTTC	CASSNGPPAHEQYF
.	.	TRBV18	TRBJ1-1	TGTGCCAGCTCACCAGTGGCGGAAGGTCAAGCTTTCTTT	CASSPVAEGQAFF
TRBD1	.	TRBV6-5	TRBJ1-5	TGTGCCAGCAGTACCCGACAGGGGGTGTTTGAGCCCCAGCATTTT	CASSTRQGVFEPQHF
.	few	TRBV7-9	TRBJ1-5	TGTGCCAGCAGCCAAATCGATCAGCCCCAGCATTTT	CASSQIDQPQHF
.	once	TRBV28	TRBJ1-1	TGTGCCAGCAGTAAACGCGGACCCACCATTTTT	CASSKRGPTIF
.	once	TRBV9	TRBJ1-4	TGTGCCAGCAGCGGCAGGGGTGAAAAACTGTTTTTT	CASSGRGEKLFF
TRBD2	few	TRBV5-6	TRBJ2-7	TGTGCCAGCAGCTTGGGACTAGCGGGGGGTTACTACGAGCAGTACTTC	CASSLGLAGGYYEQYF
TRBD1	.	TRBV10-3	TRBJ1-1	TGTGCCATCAGTGAGTTCCCGGGACAGGACACTGAAGCTTTCTTT	CAISEFPGQDTEAFF
TRBD1	.	TRBV6-5	TRBJ1-5	TGTGCCAGCAGGGGGGACAGCCCTAATCAGCCCCAGCATTTT	CASRGDSPNQPQHF
.	.	TRBV6-5	TRBJ2-4	TGTGCCAGCACGCCAGGGGGGAACATTCAGTACTTC	CASTPGGNIQYF
TRBD2	.	TRBV7-2	TRBJ2-7	TGTGCCAGCAGCTTAGGGTGGGGGGGTTCGTACGAGCAGTACTTC	CASSLGWGGSYEQYF
.	.	TRBV6-2/TRBV6-3	TRBJ2-1	TGTGCCAGCAGCAGACTAGTTGGGTCCTACAATGAGCAGTTCTTC	CASSRLVGSYNEQFF
.	.	TRBV11-2	TRBJ1-4	TGTGCCAGCAGGCGGGGGGCTGAGAGTGAAAAACTGTTTTTT	CASRRGAESEKLFF
.	few	TRBV5-6	TRBJ1-3	TGTGCCAGCAGCTTCACAGGGCCGGGAAACACCATATATTTT	CASSFTGPGNTIYF
.	.	TRBV5-6	TRBJ2-7	TGTGCCAGCAGCCTGGGTGGGGTATCCTACGAGCAGTACTTC	CASSLGGVSYEQYF
.	.	TRBV2	TRBJ1-2	TGTGCCAGCAGTAGGACATATGGCTACACCTTC	CASSRTYGYTF
.	.	TRBV7-9	TRBJ1-2	TGTGCCAGCAGCTCCCGACTCGGAGGGGATGGCTACACCTTC	CASSSRLGGDGYTF
TRBD2	.	TRBV11-2	TRBJ2-3	TGTGCCAGCAGCCCCATGCGGGGGGGCACAGATACGCAGTATTTT	CASSPMRGGTDTQYF
.	few	TRBV7-8	TRBJ1-6	TGTGCCAGCAGCCCCGACAGTAATTCACCCCTCCACTTT	CASSPDSNSPLHF
.	.	TRBV2	TRBJ2-1	TGTGCCAGCAGGATGGGCCCCTTTCCGTCGGATGAGCAGTTCTTC	CASRMGPFPSDEQFF
TRBD2	.	TRBV14	TRBJ2-5	TGTGCCAGCAGCCAAAGGCCGGCGGGGGGGCATAAGTTGAACTTC	CASSQRPAGGHKLNF
.	.	TRBV27	TRBJ2-1	TGTGCCAGCAGTCCATCCGGCAGCTACAATGAGCAGTTCTTC	CASSPSGSYNEQFF
.	.	TRBV6-7	TRBJ1-2	TGTGCCAGCCCCCCGGGCGATCGCTACACCTTC	CASPPGDRYTF
TRBD2	few	TRBV9	TRBJ2-7	TGTGCCAGCAGCGTAGCGGCTAGCGGGAGAGCCTACGAGCAGTACTTC	CASSVAASGRAYEQYF